Presented here are 21 T cell receptor beta chains from one specimen sequenced in a study of T cells after yellow fever vaccination. TCRdb fed the 5' RACE reads into MiXCR, producing one record per CDR3 protein. Of over 300,000 distinct CDR3 sequences listed, 3.6% are singletons. The sequencing here drew on PBMCs, taken on the day of the yellow fever booster vaccination. These receptors were taken from a man aged 18 to 29 who received the YFV17D yellow fever vaccine.

There are a few counts of this clonotype. V is TRBV2 and J is TRBJ2-1, with D possibly matching TRBD2 (6 bases). Looked up from germline, CDR1 is SNHLY and CDR2 is FYNNEI. The germline V and J ends were trimmed by 7 bases and 5 bases, with 12 bases remaining between them. The length of the CDR3 is 13 residues. CDR3 in amino acids: CASIPGLNNEQFF. The CDR3 DNA reads TGTGCCAGCATCCCGGGACTCAACAATGAGCAGTTCTTC.

This clonotype has at least ten counts. The rearrangement uses TRBV3-1 and TRBJ1-1; D perhaps matches TRBD1 (5 bases). The germline V gene has CDR1 LGHDT and CDR2 YNNKEL (reference sequence). The CDR3 loop spans 13 amino acids. Between the trimmed V and J ends, which lost 4 bases and 3 bases, there was a span of 9 bases. The CDR3 is CASSRDSYTEAFF. In nucleotides, the CDR3 is TGTGCCAGCAGCCGTGACAGTTACACTGAAGCTTTCTTT.

This clonotype was seen more than once but under ten times. The chain carries TRBV3-1 and TRBJ2-5; D ambiguous. V gave up 1 base and J gave up 1 base, with 7 bases separating them. Germline CDR1 is LGHDT and CDR2 is YNNKEL (reference sequence). There are 14 residues in the CDR3. CDR3 in DNA: TGTGCCAGCAGCCAAGTTGGTTTCCAAGAGACCCAGTACTTC. Translation: CASSQVGFQETQYF.

This clonotype was counted between two and nine times. This sequence joins TRBV29-1 and TRBJ1-2; D remains ambiguous. The CDR3 spans 12 residues. From germline, CDR1 is SQVTM and CDR2 ANQGSEA. V lost 4 bases, J lost 7 bases, and 13 bases lay in between. In DNA form, the CDR3 reads TGCAGCGTTGGATCAAGTGATGGTGGCTACACCTTC. Its translation is CSVGSSDGGYTF.

Ten or more counts support this clonotype. This rearrangement joins TRBV20-1 to TRBJ1-2, with D unclear. The CDR3 sequence is 13 residues long. Germline V lookup: CDR1 DFQATT, CDR2 SNEGSKA (reference sequence). Deletions cut 3 bases from V and 2 bases from J, with 10 bases between. CDR3 in amino acids: CSASYYGNYGYTF. The CDR3 nucleotides are TGCAGTGCTAGCTACTACGGCAACTATGGCTACACCTTC.

This clonotype was seen a few times. The chain has TRBV3-1 and TRBJ1-1; no reliable D call. This CDR3 has 13 residues. V lost 2 bases, J lost 6 bases, and 10 bases lay in between. From germline, CDR1 is LGHDT and CDR2 YNNKEL (reference sequence). DNA of the CDR3: TGTGCCAGCAGCCAATCGAGGAAGGCTGAAGCTTTCTTT. Protein: CASSQSRKAEAFF. Variable domain in full (rest from reference TRBV3-1 and TRBJ1-1): DTAVSQTPKYLVTQMGNDKSIKCEQNLGHDTMYWYKQDSKKFLKIMFSYNNKELIINETVPNRFSPKSPDKAHLNLHINSLELGDSAVYFCASSQSRKAEAFFGQGTRLTVV.

This clonotype was counted only a few times. J is TRBJ2-2 and V is TRBV27; 13 bases fit TRBD2. The CDR3 spans 16 residues. CDR1 and CDR2 from the germline V gene are MNHEY and SMNVEV (reference sequence). J gave up 4 bases and V 3 bases, and 2 bases lay outside the gene matches. The CDR3 sequence: CASSFRLAGGTGELFF. CDR3 nucleotides: TGTGCCAGCAGTTTCCGACTAGCGGGGGGCACCGGGGAGCTGTTTTTT.

This rearrangement joins TRBV28 to TRBJ1-5; tentative D call: TRBD1 (5 bases). The CDR3 loop spans 13 amino acids. Trimming pared 4 bases from V and 7 bases from J, leaving 11 bases between. Germline V gene data show CDR1 as MDHEN and CDR2 as SYDVKM. The CDR3 DNA reads TGTGCCAGCAGTTCCGGGGCTTGGCAGCCCCAGCATTTT. Its protein product is CASSSGAWQPQHF.

This clonotype appeared many times. The rearrangement joins TRBV20-1 to TRBJ2-3; D not certain. Trimming took 8 bases from V and 6 from J, leaving 6 bases between them. The CDR3 totals 9 residues. CDR1 is DFQATT and CDR2 is SNEGSKA in the germline V gene (reference sequence). The CDR3 nucleotides read TGCAGTTCCCCCGATACGCAGTATTTT. Translated: CSSPDTQYF.

This clonotype was seen a handful of times. An end of the junction differs from the germline gene, which may be a read error. The chain couples TRBV19 to TRBJ2-5; 10 nucleotides align to TRBD1. Germline assignment: CDR1 LNHDA and CDR2 SQIVND (reference sequence). The CDR3 spans 14 residues. The CDR3 spells CASSIDPGQGNRSF. The CDR3 region has the DNA TGTGCCAGTAGTATAGATCCGGGACAGGGGAACCGGAGTTTC.

This clonotype was seen more than once but under ten times. The chain couples TRBV5-6 to TRBJ2-7; possibly TRBD2 for D (5 bases). The CDR3 has 14 amino acids. Germline V lookup: CDR1 SGHDT, CDR2 YYEEEE. V lost 3 bases to trimming and J lost 0 bases, with 10 bases between them. For the CDR3, the DNA is TGTGCCAGCAGCTCGTCGGGGAGCTCCTACGAGCAGTACTTC. This gives the protein CASSSSGSSYEQYF.

Many counts were recorded for this clonotype. J is TRBJ2-5 and V is TRBV11-2, with 8 bases fitting TRBD1. Germline V CDR1 and CDR2: SGHAT, FQNNGV. Germline trimming cut 3 bases from V and 5 bases from J; bases unmatched to any gene: 8. This CDR3 spans 15 amino acids. The CDR3 spells CASSFRGAGGETQYF. DNA of the CDR3: TGTGCCAGCAGCTTTAGGGGGGCAGGGGGCGAGACCCAGTACTTC.

This clonotype appeared many times. V is TRBV12-3 or TRBV12-4 and J is TRBJ1-5; 11 bases match TRBD1. J was trimmed by 6 bases and V by 3 bases; bases with no gene match: 4. This CDR3 region has 15 residues. The CDR3 nucleotides are TGTGCCAGCAGTTTCGGACAGGGGGCTAGTCAGCCCCAGCATTTT. As protein: CASSFGQGASQPQHF.

V usage is TRBV12-3 or TRBV12-4 and J usage is TRBJ1-5; D ambiguous. The CDR3 is 15 amino acids. The ends were cut back, 6 bases at V and 0 bases at J, with 12 bases in the middle. CDR3 residues: CASSLSGYSNQPQHF. The CDR3 DNA sequence: TGTGCCAGCAGCCTCAGTGGTTATAGCAATCAGCCCCAGCATTTT.

This clonotype has ten or more counts. This chain joins TRBV6-2 or TRBV6-3 and TRBJ1-1, with D possibly TRBD1 on 5 matching bases. Germline CDR1 is MNHEY and CDR2 is SVGEGT. The CDR3 has 16 residues. The V and J ends lost 0 bases and 1 base respectively, with 12 bases between them. CDR3 sequence reads: CASSYSIGRGNTEAFF. CDR3 DNA sequence: TGTGCCAGCAGTTACTCGATTGGGAGGGGGAACACTGAAGCTTTCTTT.

This clonotype occurred a few times. The CDR3 sequence is CASSFWGAAQPQHF. The CDR3 region has the DNA TGTGCCAGCAGCTTTTGGGGGGCAGCTCAGCCCCAGCATTTT. The rearrangement links TRBV2 to TRBJ1-5; D might be TRBD1 (6 bases). This CDR3 is 14 amino acids long. Germline assignment: CDR1 SNHLY and CDR2 FYNNEI. V was cut by 6 bases and J by 6 bases, with 15 bases left in between.

This clonotype has just a few counts. The chain carries TRBV19 and TRBJ2-7; 10 bases are shared with TRBD1. Per the germline V gene, CDR1 is LNHDA and CDR2 is SQIVND (reference sequence). V dropped 5 bases and J dropped 5; count of bases not matched to a gene: 6. This CDR3 spans 14 amino acids. The CDR3 protein is CASSPSGTGDEQYV. In nucleotides, the CDR3 is TGTGCCAGTAGTCCTTCCGGGACAGGGGACGAGCAGTACGTC.

This clonotype was recorded many times. This sequence joins TRBV6-5 and TRBJ1-1; D might be TRBD1 (5 bases). This CDR3 contains 14 residues. CDR1 MNHEY and CDR2 SVGAGI come from the germline V gene. V dropped 11 bases and J dropped 2 bases, with 18 bases sitting between them. This CDR3 reads CAAGPGPGNTEAFF. In nucleotides, the CDR3 is TGTGCCGCGGGGCCCGGACCGGGAAACACTGAAGCTTTCTTT.

This clonotype has ten or more counts. V and J are TRBV20-1 and TRBJ2-5; TRBD2 matches 7 bases. This CDR3 has 16 amino acids. The germline V gene encodes CDR1 DFQATT and CDR2 SNEGSKA (reference sequence). Trimming cost V 2 bases and J 2 bases; bases outside gene matches: 11. The CDR3 region has the DNA TGCAGTGCTAGACCCATGTCCCCTAGCGGACAAGAGACCCAGTACTTC. Translation gives CSARPMSPSGQETQYF.

This clonotype was observed a handful of times. CDR3 nucleotide sequence: TGTGCCAGTAGTATTTCACCTGGCGGTTACTACAATGAGCAGTTCTTC. It yields the protein CASSISPGGYYNEQFF. This chain joins TRBV19 and TRBJ2-1; D gene ambiguous. The CDR3 covers 16 residues. Per the germline V gene, CDR1 is LNHDA and CDR2 is SQIVND (reference sequence). With 3 bases removed from V and 3 bases from J, the gap between germline ends came to 15 bases.

This clonotype was recorded many times. CDR3 protein: CASSWWTSTGELFF. CDR3 sequence (DNA): TGTGCCAGCAGTTGGTGGACAAGTACCGGGGAGCTGTTTTTT. The V and J genes are TRBV6-2 or TRBV6-3 and TRBJ2-2, with D possibly being TRBD1 (5 bases). V lost 4 bases to trimming and J lost 5 bases, with 11 bases between them. CDR3 length: 14 residues. Germline CDR1 is MNHEY and CDR2 is SVGEGT.